The rows below give T cell receptor beta chains drawn from one sample of a study of blood T cell repertoires in COVID-19. Profiling relied on immunoSEQ multiplex PCR, and the TCRdb table lists in-frame clones only, not all of them. The sample contains roughly 230,000 clones, 84% of which appear only once. Sequenced material: peripheral blood. These receptors were taken from an elderly woman with COVID-19, enrolled during active disease. The CDR3 runs from the conserved cysteine through the conserved F or W. The order of the fields is clone size, J gene, D gene, V gene, CDR3 DNA, CDR3 protein. The D gene is left open where the match is weak. The size entry is marked missing in some rows and otherwise reads once, few, many or a size class.

NA	TRBJ2-5	NA	TRBV7-2	TGTGCCAGCGCGGCGAGTCACCAAGAGACCCAGTACTTC	CASAASHQETQYF
NA	TRBJ1-6	NA	TRBV5-1	TGCGCCAGCAGCTTCCGGGGGGCTGATAATTCACCCCTCCACTTT	CASSFRGADNSPLHF
NA	TRBJ1-5	NA	TRBV30	TGTGCCTCTATTCTCCCAAATCAGCCCCAGCATTTT	CASILPNQPQHF
NA	TRBJ1-1	TRBD1	TRBV7-3	TGTGCCAGCAGTCCCAACAGGGACAGGGATACTGAAGCTTTCTTT	CASSPNRDRDTEAFF
NA	TRBJ1-5	NA	TRBV6-5	TGTGCCAGCAGTCGTACAGGGAACAATCAGCCCCAGCATTTT	CASSRTGNNQPQHF
once	TRBJ2-1	TRBD2	TRBV18	TGTGCCAGCTCTCCCGGACTAGCGTCCTACAATGAGCAGTTCTTC	CASSPGLASYNEQFF
NA	TRBJ2-3	TRBD1	TRBV3-1/TRBV3-2	TGTGCCAGCAGCCAAGGGTGGGGACAGGGAAGCACAGATACGCAGTATTTT	CASSQGWGQGSTDTQYF
NA	TRBJ1-5	NA	TRBV7-2	TGTGCCAGCAGCTTCGATACAGGAAATCAGCATTTT	CASSFDTGNQHF
NA	TRBJ2-1	NA	TRBV10-3	TGTGCCATCAGTGAGTCCCCTATGGTAGGAGAGTTCTTC	CAISESPMVGEFF
NA	TRBJ2-5	TRBD1	TRBV5-4	TGTGCCAGCAGCTTGCCGGGACAGGGAGGAGAGACCCAGTACTTC	CASSLPGQGGETQYF
NA	TRBJ1-3	TRBD1	TRBV5-8	TGTGCCAGCAGCTTGGTGGGGACAGGGGGAAACACCATATATTTT	CASSLVGTGGNTIYF
NA	TRBJ1-1	TRBD1	TRBV9	TGTGCCAGCAGCGTACAAGTACAGGGGGCAACTGAAGCTTTCTTT	CASSVQVQGATEAFF
NA	TRBJ1-1	NA	TRBV12-3/TRBV12-4	TGTGCCAGCAGACAGGGAATGAACACTGAAGCTTTCTTT	CASRQGMNTEAFF
NA	TRBJ2-1	TRBD1	TRBV5-6	TGTGCCAGCAGCTCGGGACAGTACTACAATGAGCAGTTCTTC	CASSSGQYYNEQFF
NA	TRBJ2-1	TRBD2	TRBV19	TGTGCCAGTAGTATAGTGACTAGCGGGGGCAGGTACAATGAGCAGTTCTTC	CASSIVTSGGRYNEQFF
NA	TRBJ2-2	NA	TRBV11-3	TGTGCCAGCAGCCCAGGCTCGGGCGGGGGGGAGCTGTTTTTT	CASSPGSGGGELFF
NA	TRBJ2-3	NA	TRBV5-4	TGTGCCAGCAGCTTGGAGTGGCAACCGAGCACAGATACGCAGTATTTT	CASSLEWQPSTDTQYF
NA	TRBJ1-2	TRBD1	TRBV5-6	TGTGCCAGCAGCTTGGACAGGGGTCCTAGGAACTATGGCTACACCTTC	CASSLDRGPRNYGYTF
NA	TRBJ2-1	NA	TRBV28	TGTGCCAGCAGTATAACAGGGCCCGGGAATGAGCAGTTCTTC	CASSITGPGNEQFF
once	TRBJ1-3	TRBD1	TRBV30	TGTGCCTGGAATTTAGGACAGGGGGACACCATATATTTT	CAWNLGQGDTIYF
few	TRBJ1-6	NA	TRBV27	TGTGCCAGCAGTTTTGAGGTTAGAAATTCACCCCTCCACTTT	CASSFEVRNSPLHF
few	TRBJ2-2	TRBD1	TRBV7-9	TGTGCCAGCAGCCCAGACAGGGTGCCCGGGGAGCTGTTTTTT	CASSPDRVPGELFF
NA	TRBJ2-3	TRBD2	TRBV24-1	TGTGCCACCAGTGATAATCGACTAGCGGGGAGTTCAGATACGCAGTATTTT	CATSDNRLAGSSDTQYF
NA	TRBJ2-3	TRBD2	TRBV7-3	TGTGCCAGCAGCTCTAGCGGGGGCACAGATACGCAGTATTTT	CASSSSGGTDTQYF
NA	TRBJ2-2	NA	TRBV12-3/TRBV12-4	TGTGCCAGCAGTTCCGGTGCCACCGGGGAGCTGTTTTTT	CASSSGATGELFF
NA	TRBJ1-1	TRBD1	TRBV10-3	TGTGCCATCAGGGGGACAGGGACAAACACTGAAGCTTTCTTT	CAIRGTGTNTEAFF
few	TRBJ1-2	NA	TRBV6-5	TGTGCCACCGCCAGGTCGGGGAGGGATGGCTACACCTTC	CATARSGRDGYTF
NA	TRBJ1-6	TRBD1	TRBV5-4	TGTGCCAGCAGCTTGGGGGACAGCACAATAGGGGTTTCACCCCTCCACTTT	CASSLGDSTIGVSPLHF
NA	TRBJ1-1	NA	TRBV7-3	TGTGCCAGCAGCTTAACGGCTGGGGGCGGAACTGAAGCTTTCTTT	CASSLTAGGGTEAFF
NA	TRBJ2-2	TRBD1	TRBV5-1	TGCGCCAGCAGCTCTGGACAGGATCTCACCGGGGAGCTGTTTTTT	CASSSGQDLTGELFF
few	TRBJ1-1	NA	TRBV6-6	TGTGCCAGCAGCGGGATGAACACTGAAGCTTTCTTT	CASSGMNTEAFF
NA	TRBJ1-6	NA	TRBV28	TGTGCCAGCAGTCCGCCCGCCTCAGGGCTTTTAAATTCACCCCTCCACTTT	CASSPPASGLLNSPLHF
NA	TRBJ1-5	TRBD1	TRBV28	TGTGCCAGCACCACGACAGGGGGGGGTCAGCCCCAGCATTTT	CASTTTGGGQPQHF
NA	TRBJ1-4	TRBD1	TRBV5-1	TGCGCCAGCAGCTCGGGCAGGGGGGCAGCTAATGAAAAACTGTTTTTT	CASSSGRGAANEKLFF
NA	TRBJ2-3	NA	TRBV7-8	TGTGCCAGCAGCATACGGGATTCTACGCAGTATTTT	CASSIRDSTQYF
once	TRBJ1-1	NA	TRBV5-1	TGCGCCAGCAGCTTTCAACAGCACACTGAAGCTTTCTTT	CASSFQQHTEAFF
NA	TRBJ2-3	TRBD2	TRBV7-2	TGTGCCAGCAGCTCCGGGGGCTCCCGGGGGGGTACGCAGTATTTT	CASSSGGSRGGTQYF
NA	TRBJ1-3	NA	TRBV5-5	TGTGCCAGCAGCTTGGCAGGGATCTCTGGAAACACCATATATTTT	CASSLAGISGNTIYF
NA	TRBJ2-1	TRBD2	TRBV6-1	TGTGCCAGCAGTGAATTAGCGGGGGGGAGTTACAATGAGCAGTTCTTC	CASSELAGGSYNEQFF
NA	TRBJ1-4	TRBD1	TRBV6-5	TGTGCCAGCAGGCCGGGACAGCGGAATGAAAAACTGTTTTTT	CASRPGQRNEKLFF
NA	TRBJ2-1	TRBD2	TRBV6-4	TGTGCCAGCAGTGGTCCCGGGACTAGGCGGTTCTTC	CASSGPGTRRFF
NA	TRBJ1-3	TRBD1	TRBV4-1	TGCGCCAGCAGCCAAGCCCCACAGGGGAACTCTGGAAACACCATATATTTT	CASSQAPQGNSGNTIYF
NA	TRBJ1-1	NA	TRBV3-1/TRBV3-2	TGTGCCAGCAGCCAAGTAAGTACAGGTCGGAACACTGAAGCTTTCTTT	CASSQVSTGRNTEAFF
NA	TRBJ2-3	TRBD2	TRBV11-3	TGTGCCAGCAGCTTAAGTCCCCCCGGGGGGGCAGATACGCAGTATTTT	CASSLSPPGGADTQYF
NA	TRBJ1-5	TRBD1	TRBV5-1	TGCGCCAGCAGCGTTGGGACACAGGGGCAGCCCCAGCATTTT	CASSVGTQGQPQHF
NA	TRBJ1-2	NA	TRBV4-1	TGCGCCAGCAGCCAAGATCAGGGTGGGCATGGCTACACCTTC	CASSQDQGGHGYTF
NA	TRBJ2-5	TRBD1	TRBV6-6	TGTGCCAGCAGTTACTCTCCGAAGGGGGCTTGGGAGACCCAGTACTTC	CASSYSPKGAWETQYF
few	TRBJ1-1	NA	TRBV5-1	TGCGCCAGCCGGGGGGGTTTGAACACTGAAGCTTTCTTT	CASRGGLNTEAFF